This paragraph reports one T cell receptor (beta chain). Its matching antigen is unknown. The data are from a study of CD8 T cells in ankylosing spondylitis. Findings of the study overall: Existing reports had already noted some motif variants in reactive arthritis synovial fluid and blood. Under 10 highly homologous variants formed a TCR beta motif that appeared characteristic of ankylosing spondylitis blood.

Per germline, CDR1 MNHEY and CDR2 SVGEGT. This CDR3 has 16 amino acids. V was pared by 0 bases and J by 10 bases, with 7 bases of the junction left unmatched. TCRdb re-called the 5' RACE reads with MiXCR, one entry per CDR3 protein. The sample consists of about 220,000 distinct CDR3 sequences, about 7% of them appearing once. The origin of this receptor is a male donor with ankylosing spondylitis. V usage is TRBV6-2 or TRBV6-3 and J usage is TRBJ2-1, with TRBD2 matching over 12 bases. Sequences were obtained from blood, either unsorted or a sorted T cell fraction (not recorded which). CDR3 sequence (DNA): TGTGCCAGCAGTTACTCCTCTAGCGGGAGGGCCTGGGAGCAGTTCTTC. Amino acids: CASSYSSSGRAWEQFF.